A single sample gave rise to the 25 T cell receptor beta chains below, sequenced in a study of molecular identifiers for immune sequencing clone quantification. TCRdb called the PCR reads again in MiXCR, with one record for every CDR3 protein. The sample lists approximately 550,000 distinct CDR3 sequences, 20% to 25% occurring once. The specimen sequenced was naive CD8+ T cells from blood, with Jurkat cell RNA spiked in. Subset here: FACS-sorted CD8+CD4-CCR7+CD45RA+ naive T cells. The origin of the receptors is a human donor in good health. Some libraries in this study had Jurkat cell RNA spiked in.

This clonotype has a handful of counts. The V call is TRBV12-3 or TRBV12-4, the J call TRBJ1-1; D perhaps matches TRBD1 (5 bases). The CDR3 totals 13 residues. Trimming removed 3 bases from V and 5 bases from J, with 10 bases in between. The CDR3 loop reads CASSFMGGTEAFF. The CDR3 DNA reads TGTGCCAGCAGTTTTATGGGGGGTACTGAAGCTTTCTTT.

This clonotype was seen repeatedly, ten times or more. J is TRBJ2-3 and V is TRBV20-1, with 11 bases identical to TRBD1. V dropped 3 bases and J dropped 4; count of bases not matched to a gene: 6. Per the germline V gene, CDR1 is DFQATT and CDR2 is SNEGSKA (reference sequence). The length of the CDR3 is 15 residues. CDR3 sequence: CSARDRGQVADTQYF. CDR3 coding DNA: TGCAGTGCTAGGGACAGGGGGCAGGTAGCAGATACGCAGTATTTT.

This clonotype has ten or more counts. This sequence joins TRBV7-9 and TRBJ2-2; D ambiguous. The V and J ends lost 3 bases and 3 bases respectively, with 14 bases between them. Germline values: CDR1 SEHNR, CDR2 FQNEAQ (reference sequence). The CDR3 extends over 16 amino acids. Here the CDR3 reads CASSFRVSPDTGELFF. The CDR3 coding sequence is TGTGCCAGCAGCTTCCGAGTGTCCCCGGACACCGGGGAGCTGTTTTTT.

The J gene is TRBJ1-1, the V gene TRBV2, with D possibly matching TRBD1 (6 bases). There are 17 residues in the CDR3. The V and J ends lost 4 bases and 0 bases respectively, with 18 bases between them. In germline, CDR1 is SNHLY, CDR2 FYNNEI. Here the CDR3 reads CASSGEGTRKMNTEAFF. CDR3 nucleotide sequence: TGTGCCAGCAGTGGGGAAGGGACAAGAAAGATGAACACTGAAGCTTTCTTT.

The chain recombines TRBV30 with TRBJ2-5, with D maybe TRBD1 (7 bases). Germline V gene data show CDR1 as GTSNPN and CDR2 as SVGIG (reference sequence). The CDR3 length is 13 residues. V lost 7 bases, J lost 5 bases, and 17 bases lay in between. DNA for the CDR3: TGTGCCTTGCAGGGGGAGGCTGCTGAGACCCAGTACTTC. This translates into CALQGEAAETQYF.

In the case of this clonotype: This clone may be a read error of a much larger clone one base away. The rearrangement uses TRBV6-5 and TRBJ2-3; D assignment may be TRBD1 or TRBD2 (5 bases each). The CDR3 loop spans 15 amino acids. Trimming pared 6 bases from V and 6 bases from J, leaving 19 bases between. Germline V CDR1 and CDR2: MNHEY, SVGAGI. CDR3 nucleotide sequence: TGTGCCAGCAGCCAGGGATCACTGAGGAGGGATACGCAGTATTTT. Its protein is CASSQGSLRRDTQYF.

This clonotype showed up many times. The V gene is TRBV4-1, the J gene TRBJ1-6, with D possibly TRBD1 on 5 matching bases. The CDR3 contains 14 residues. Trimming shortened V by 4 bases and J by 9 bases, and 13 bases separated the two germline ends. The germline CDR1 and CDR2 sequences are MGHRA and YSYEKL. The CDR3 DNA is TGCGCCAGCAGCCTGGGACTGGGGCCTTCACCCCTCCACTTT. Encoded protein: CASSLGLGPSPLHF.

In regard to this clonotype: A much more abundant neighbour one base away suggests this may be a read error. The chain is built from TRBV30 and TRBJ2-3, with D perhaps TRBD2 (6 bases). Trimming removed 3 bases at V and 10 bases at J, with 17 bases between. Germline V gene data show CDR1 as GTSNPN and CDR2 as SVGIG (reference sequence). This CDR3 has 13 residues. The CDR3 protein is CAWRESAGSAQYF. The DNA for the CDR3 is TGTGCCTGGAGAGAGTCGGCGGGAAGTGCGCAGTATTTT.

This clonotype was observed a handful of times. V gene TRBV6-5 combines with J gene TRBJ1-2; D gene ambiguous. The V end lost 6 bases, the J end lost 4 bases, and 15 bases lay between the germline ends. Germline V gives CDR1 MNHEY, CDR2 SVGAGI. This CDR3 is 14 amino acids long. This CDR3 is CASSDGPTIYGYTF. The DNA for the CDR3 is TGTGCCAGCAGCGACGGACCGACTATCTATGGCTACACCTTC.

This clonotype turned up a few times. The rearrangement joins TRBV12-3 or TRBV12-4 to TRBJ2-5; 10 bases map to TRBD2. The CDR3 extends over 14 amino acids. V shed 10 bases, J shed 5 bases, and the junction held 10 bases outside the gene matches. CDR3 amino acids: CAIQLAGLGETQYF. The CDR3, as DNA: TGTGCCATCCAACTAGCGGGACTTGGGGAGACCCAGTACTTC.

This clonotype turned up a few times. The rearrangement links TRBV11-2 to TRBJ2-1; the D gene could be TRBD1 or TRBD2 (5 bases each). V was trimmed by 4 bases and J by 4 bases, leaving 26 bases between them. CDR1 and CDR2 (germline): SGHAT, FQNNGV. The CDR3 totals 19 residues. The chain's CDR3 is CASSSRVVRDHTWYNEQFF. CDR3 DNA sequence: TGTGCCAGCAGCTCCCGTGTAGTCCGGGACCACACCTGGTACAATGAGCAGTTCTTC.

This clonotype was found a few times. The V gene is TRBV5-5, the J gene TRBJ1-1, with 7 bases fitting TRBD1. This CDR3 contains 14 residues. The V and J ends lost 1 base and 7 bases, in that order; junction bases with no gene match: 7. The germline V gene encodes CDR1 SGHKS and CDR2 YYEKEE (reference sequence). The DNA of the CDR3 is TGTGCCAGCAGCTTGTGGCAGGGGGAGAATGAAGCTTTCTTT. Protein: CASSLWQGENEAFF.

A word on this clonotype: A clone one base away is much larger, so this may be a read error. The chain employs TRBV28 and TRBJ1-1; D perhaps matches TRBD1 (6 bases). The CDR3 has 13 amino acids. The germline gives CDR1 MDHEN, CDR2 SYDVKM. Trimming removed 8 bases at V and 7 bases at J, with 17 bases between. CDR3 sequence (DNA): TGTGCCAGCGGTCCCCGGGGGCAGGGTGAAGCTTTCTTT. Its translation is CASGPRGQGEAFF.

This clonotype was recorded many times. The rearrangement joins TRBV27 to TRBJ1-5, with D perhaps matching TRBD1 (5 bases). With 2 bases removed from V and 5 bases from J, the gap between germline ends came to 7 bases. The CDR3 has 13 amino acids. Germline V gene data show CDR1 as MNHEY and CDR2 as SMNVEV (reference sequence). CDR3 sequence: CASSLQGDQPQHF. As DNA, the CDR3 is TGTGCCAGCAGTTTACAGGGAGATCAGCCCCAGCATTTT.

J is TRBJ2-3 and V is TRBV6-5; D ambiguous. Between the trimmed V and J ends, which lost 2 bases and 3 bases, there was a span of 6 bases. Germline V CDR1 and CDR2: MNHEY, SVGAGI. The CDR3 covers 13 residues. The CDR3 reads CASSYVATDTQYF. CDR3 bases: TGTGCCAGCAGTTACGTGGCGACAGATACGCAGTATTTT.

At least ten counts were recorded for this clonotype. This chain joins TRBV20-1 and TRBJ1-3, with a possible D match to TRBD1 (6 bases). From germline, CDR1 is DFQATT and CDR2 SNEGSKA (reference sequence). Between the trimmed V and J ends, which lost 6 bases and 4 bases, there was a span of 13 bases. The CDR3 sequence is 13 residues long. In nucleotides, the CDR3 is TGCAGTGCCCCGGACAGTCGCGGAAACACCATATATTTT. Residues: CSAPDSRGNTIYF.

A word on this clonotype: A clone one base away is much larger, so this may be a read error. The genes are TRBV4-1 and TRBJ1-1; a possible D gene is TRBD1 (6 bases). Germline assignment: CDR1 MGHRA and CDR2 YSYEKL. The CDR3 has 13 residues. CDR3 DNA sequence: TGCGCCGGCAGCCAAAAGGCGGACAGTGAAGCTTTCTTT. The encoded protein is CAGSQKADSEAFF.

This clonotype has only a few counts. The chain recombines TRBV11-2 with TRBJ2-3; 7 bases line up with TRBD2. The CDR3 has 15 amino acids. V dropped 5 bases and J dropped 6; count of bases not matched to a gene: 11. From germline, CDR1 is SGHAT and CDR2 FQNNGV. CDR3 nucleotide sequence: TGTGCCAGCAGCCTCGTGGGAGGGCCGTCGGATACGCAGTATTTT. This sequence encodes CASSLVGGPSDTQYF.

The V and J genes are TRBV10-1 and TRBJ2-3; the D gene could be TRBD1 or TRBD2 (5 bases each). The CDR3 totals 16 residues. Trimming removed 0 bases from V and 0 bases from J, with 10 bases in between. Germline CDR1 WNHNN, CDR2 SYGVQD (reference sequence). CDR3 nucleotides: TGCGCCAGCAGTGAGTCCGGGACGGCTAGCACAGATACGCAGTATTTT. It is translated as CASSESGTASTDTQYF.

This clonotype was picked up many times. The V and J genes are TRBV6-5 and TRBJ2-3; 11 bases fit TRBD2. The CDR3 has 15 residues. The junction had 2 bases not matched to a gene; V was cut back by 2 bases and J by 4 bases. Per the germline V gene, CDR1 is MNHEY and CDR2 is SVGAGI. The CDR3 DNA is TGTGCCAGCAGTTACCTAGCGGGAGGATCAGATACGCAGTATTTT. This sequence encodes CASSYLAGGSDTQYF.

This clonotype was counted between two and nine times. In DNA, the CDR3 is TGTGCCAGCAGCGTAGGAGGGCCCTCCTACGAGCAGTACTTC. Protein product: CASSVGGPSYEQYF. The chain is built from TRBV9 and TRBJ2-7, with D possibly being TRBD2 (5 bases). The CDR3 covers 14 residues. Germline V gene lookup returns CDR1 SGDLS and CDR2 YYNGEE. V was pared by 0 bases and J by 0 bases, with 7 bases between.

Ten or more counts support this clonotype. V and J are TRBV7-2 and TRBJ1-4; the D gene is possibly TRBD1 (6 bases). The CDR3 runs 16 residues. Trimming cost V 1 base and J 7 bases, with 16 bases left between them. Germline CDR1 reads SGHTA; CDR2 reads FQGNSA. CDR3 protein: CASSLVGGQFTEKLFF. CDR3 sequence (DNA): TGTGCCAGCAGCTTAGTTGGAGGACAGTTTACTGAAAAACTGTTTTTT.

This sequence joins TRBV7-6 and TRBJ2-7, with 13 bases lining up with TRBD2. J lost 7 bases, V lost 5 bases, and 11 bases had no gene match. There are 16 residues in the CDR3. Germline values: CDR1 SGHVS, CDR2 FNYEAQ. The CDR3 region is CASSPGLAGTLTEQYF. CDR3 DNA: TGTGCCAGCAGCCCGGGACTAGCGGGAACCCTTACGGAGCAGTACTTC.

At least ten counts were recorded for this clonotype. This chain uses TRBV20-1 with TRBJ2-3; 8 positions agree with TRBD1. The CDR3 covers 18 residues. In germline, CDR1 is DFQATT, CDR2 SNEGSKA (reference sequence). Trimming removed 0 bases from V and 2 bases from J; junction bases left unmatched: 13. CDR3 in DNA: TGCAGTGCTAGAGATTTCACTGTAGGACAGGGAATCACAGATACGCAGTATTTT. This translates into CSARDFTVGQGITDTQYF.

This clonotype has only a few counts. The chain has TRBV4-1 and TRBJ2-7; D may be TRBD2 (5 bases). V shed 1 base and J shed 5 bases, with 18 bases lying between them. The CDR3 length is 16 residues. The germline gives CDR1 MGHRA, CDR2 YSYEKL. The DNA of the CDR3 is TGCGCCAGCAGCCAAGCGGGGTCCCCGAGGCCCGACGAGCAGTACTTC. Translated: CASSQAGSPRPDEQYF.